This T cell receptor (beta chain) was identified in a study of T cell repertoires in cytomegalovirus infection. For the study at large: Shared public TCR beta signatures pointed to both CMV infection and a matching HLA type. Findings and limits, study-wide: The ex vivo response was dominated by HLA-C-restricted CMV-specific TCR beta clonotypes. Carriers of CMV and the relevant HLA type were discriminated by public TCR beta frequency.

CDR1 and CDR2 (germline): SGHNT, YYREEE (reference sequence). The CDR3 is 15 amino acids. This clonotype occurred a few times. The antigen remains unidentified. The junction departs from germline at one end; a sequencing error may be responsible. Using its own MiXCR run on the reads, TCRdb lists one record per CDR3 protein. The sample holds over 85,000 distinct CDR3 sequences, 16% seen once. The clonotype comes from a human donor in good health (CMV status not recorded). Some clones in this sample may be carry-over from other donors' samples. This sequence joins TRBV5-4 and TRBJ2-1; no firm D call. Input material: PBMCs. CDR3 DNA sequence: TGTGCCAACAGCCCTGACCCCAGCTCCTACAATGAGCAGTTCTTC. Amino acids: CANSPDPSSYNEQFF.